The next 7 T cell receptor beta chains were all read from a single sample in a study of T-cell reconstitution after alpha-beta-depleted transplantation in children. This sample's TCRbeta library carried unique molecular identifier barcodes. TCRdb processed the PCR reads anew with MiXCR; each CDR3 protein has one entry. The sample consists of some 840,000 distinct CDR3 sequences, about 16% of them appearing once. The sample in question was PBMCs, mostly from graft donor cells, obtained 360 days after TCRalphabeta/CD19-depleted stem cell transplant. These receptors were taken from a male patient between 10 and 17 years old who had a stem cell transplant for acute lymphoblastic leukemia, so the T cells may come from the graft donor.

The gene calls are TRBV5-1 and TRBJ2-3; tentative D call: TRBD1 (5 bases). V was cut by 4 bases and J by 0 bases, with 12 bases left in between. Germline V gene lookup returns CDR1 SGHRS and CDR2 YFSETQ. This CDR3 has 15 amino acids. The CDR3 DNA is TGCGCCAGCAGCCCCTTACAGGAGAGCACAGATACGCAGTATTTT. It codes for CASSPLQESTDTQYF.

The CDR3 region is CASSMGLAGGPYNEQFF. The CDR3 DNA reads as TGTGCCAGTAGTATGGGACTAGCGGGAGGACCTTACAATGAGCAGTTCTTC. V is TRBV19 and J is TRBJ2-1, with 15 bases that match TRBD2. The length of the CDR3 is 17 residues. J gave up 4 bases and V 3 bases, and 4 bases lay outside the gene matches. Germline V gene lookup returns CDR1 LNHDA and CDR2 SQIVND (reference sequence). Full variable domain (remainder filled in from reference TRBV19 and TRBJ2-1): DGGITQSPKYLFRKEGQNVTLSCEQNLNHDAMYWYRQDPGQGLRLIYYSQIVNDFQKGDIAEGYSVSREKKESFPLTVTSAQKNPTAFYLCASSMGLAGGPYNEQFFGPGTRLTVL.

This clonotype has a handful of counts. V is TRBV12-3 or TRBV12-4 and J is TRBJ1-5, with TRBD1 as a possible D gene (5 bases). CDR3 length: 12 residues. The V end was cut by 4 bases, the J end by 6 bases, with 7 bases between. The CDR3 DNA follows: TGTGCCAGCAGTTGGCAGGGTCAGCCCCAGCATTTT. Encoded protein: CASSWQGQPQHF.

A word on this clonotype: One end of the junction varies from germline; a read error may be responsible. The CDR3 DNA follows: TGTGCCAGTAGCATAGGACGCCTAGTAAGGGGTGTTACGCAGTATTTT. It translates to CASSIGRLVRGVTQYF. V and J are TRBV19 and TRBJ2-3; TRBD1 might be the D (5 bases). The CDR3 spans 16 residues. The germline V gene has CDR1 LNHDA and CDR2 SQIVND (reference sequence). Supplemented by reference TRBV19 and TRBJ2-3, the full variable domain reads DGGITQSPKYLFRKEGQNVTLSCEQNLNHDAMYWYRQDPGQGLRLIYYSQIVNDFQKGDIAEGYSVSREKKESFPLTVTSAQKNPTAFYLCASSIGRLVRGVTQYFGPGTRLTVL.

The V call is TRBV5-1, the J call TRBJ1-6; D unclear. V shed 0 bases and J shed 9 bases, with 7 bases lying between them. The V gene's germline CDR1 is SGHRS and CDR2 YFSETQ. The CDR3 is 13 amino acids. The CDR3 here is CASSLASRSPLHF. The CDR3 bases are TGCGCCAGCAGCTTGGCAAGTCGTTCACCCCTCCACTTT.

The chain has TRBV5-6 and TRBJ2-1; TRBD1 matches at 11 bases. The germline V gene has CDR1 SGHDT and CDR2 YYEEEE. The J segment lost 7 bases and the V segment lost 3 bases, leaving 9 bases of the junction unmatched. This CDR3 has 16 residues. The CDR3 is CASSYLPGQGGNEQFF. CDR3 nucleotide sequence: TGTGCCAGCAGCTATCTTCCGGGACAGGGGGGGAATGAGCAGTTCTTC.

The chain employs TRBV12-3 or TRBV12-4 and TRBJ2-7; D is tentatively TRBD1 or TRBD2 (5 bases each). The length of the CDR3 is 14 residues. V lost 7 bases and J lost 3, with 16 bases in between. The CDR3: CASTLTGLNYEQYF. The CDR3, as DNA: TGTGCCAGCACCTTAACGGGGCTTAACTACGAGCAGTACTTC.